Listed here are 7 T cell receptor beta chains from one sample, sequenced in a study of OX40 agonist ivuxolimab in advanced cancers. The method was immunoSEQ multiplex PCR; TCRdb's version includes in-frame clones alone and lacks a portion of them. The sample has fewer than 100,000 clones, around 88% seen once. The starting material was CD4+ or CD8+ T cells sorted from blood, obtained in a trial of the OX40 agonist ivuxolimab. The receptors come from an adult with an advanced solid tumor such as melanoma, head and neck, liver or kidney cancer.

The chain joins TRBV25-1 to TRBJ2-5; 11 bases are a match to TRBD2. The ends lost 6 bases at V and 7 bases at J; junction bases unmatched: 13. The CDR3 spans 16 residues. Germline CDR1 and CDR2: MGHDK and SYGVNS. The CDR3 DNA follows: TGTGCCAGCAGCAGGGGGACTAGCGGTACCGGCGGGACCCAGTACTTC. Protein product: CASSRGTSGTGGTQYF.

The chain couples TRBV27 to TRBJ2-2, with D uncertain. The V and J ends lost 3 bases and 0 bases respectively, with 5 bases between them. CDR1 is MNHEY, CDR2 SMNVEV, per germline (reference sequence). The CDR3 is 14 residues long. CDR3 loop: CASSFGSNTGELFF. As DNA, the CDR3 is TGTGCCAGCAGTTTCGGTTCGAACACCGGGGAGCTGTTTTTT.

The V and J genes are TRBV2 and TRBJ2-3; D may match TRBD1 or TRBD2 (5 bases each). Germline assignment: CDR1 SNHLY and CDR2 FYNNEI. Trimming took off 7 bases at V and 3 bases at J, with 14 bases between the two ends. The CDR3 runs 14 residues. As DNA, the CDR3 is TGTGCCAGCAAGGCAGGGAGAGGTACAGATACGCAGTATTTT. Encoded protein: CASKAGRGTDTQYF.

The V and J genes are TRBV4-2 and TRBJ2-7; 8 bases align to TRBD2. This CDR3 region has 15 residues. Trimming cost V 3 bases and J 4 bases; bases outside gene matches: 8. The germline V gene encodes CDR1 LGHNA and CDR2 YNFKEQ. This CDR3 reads CASSQNLAGVYEQYF. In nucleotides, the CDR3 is TGTGCCAGCAGCCAGAACCTAGCGGGTGTTTACGAGCAGTACTTC.

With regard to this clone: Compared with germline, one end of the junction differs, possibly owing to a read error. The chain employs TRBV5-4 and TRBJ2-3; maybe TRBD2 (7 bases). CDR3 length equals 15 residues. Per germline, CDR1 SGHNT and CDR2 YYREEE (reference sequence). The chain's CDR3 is CASSLGLVGGRFGVF. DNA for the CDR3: TGTGCCAGCAGCTTGGGGCTAGTGGGGGGGCGGTTTGGAGTTTTT.

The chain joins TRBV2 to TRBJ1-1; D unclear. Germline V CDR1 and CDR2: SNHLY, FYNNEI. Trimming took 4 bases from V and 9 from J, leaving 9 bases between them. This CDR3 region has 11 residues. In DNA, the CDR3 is TGTGCCAGCAGTGCGACAACGAAAGCTTTCTTT. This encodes CASSATTKAFF.

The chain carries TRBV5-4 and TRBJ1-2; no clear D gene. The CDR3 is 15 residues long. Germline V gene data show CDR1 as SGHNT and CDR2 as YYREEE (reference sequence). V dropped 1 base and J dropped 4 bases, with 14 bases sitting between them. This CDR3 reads CASSLSGVGIYGYTF. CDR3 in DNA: TGTGCCAGCAGCTTGAGCGGCGTAGGGATCTATGGCTACACCTTC.